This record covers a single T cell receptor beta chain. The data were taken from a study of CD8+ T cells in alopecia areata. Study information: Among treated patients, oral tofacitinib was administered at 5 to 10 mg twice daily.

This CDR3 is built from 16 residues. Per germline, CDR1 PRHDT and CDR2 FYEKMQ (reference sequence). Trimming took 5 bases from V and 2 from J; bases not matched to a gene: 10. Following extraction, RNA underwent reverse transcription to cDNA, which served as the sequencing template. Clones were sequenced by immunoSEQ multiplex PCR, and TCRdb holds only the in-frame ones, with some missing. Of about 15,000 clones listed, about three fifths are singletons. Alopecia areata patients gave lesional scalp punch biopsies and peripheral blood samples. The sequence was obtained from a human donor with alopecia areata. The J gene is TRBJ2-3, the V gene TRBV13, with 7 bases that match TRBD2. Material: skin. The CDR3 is CASSRGAGSYTDTQYF. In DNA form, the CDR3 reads TGTGCCAGCAGCCGAGGAGCGGGAAGCTACACAGATACGCAGTATTTT.